What follows are 21 T cell receptor beta chains derived from one specimen sequenced in a study of blood T cell repertoires in COVID-19. The data were produced by immunoSEQ multiplex PCR, yet TCRdb's version contains in-frame clones alone and is incomplete. Of about 110,000 clones in the sample, 65% to 80% were seen once. The sequencing input was peripheral blood. These TCRs come from a middle-aged woman with acute or convalescent COVID-19.

For this clone: Within the sample, other DNA sequences also encode this same CDR3. The V gene is TRBV11-2, the J gene TRBJ1-6, with TRBD1 as a possible D gene (5 bases). The CDR3 is 15 residues long. V was trimmed by 1 base and J by 7 bases, leaving 11 bases between them. Germline CDR1 and CDR2: SGHAT and FQNNGV. CDR3 nucleotides: TGTGCCAGCAGCTTAGCACCGGGACTAAATTCACCCCTCCACTTT. Protein: CASSLAPGLNSPLHF.

The rearrangement uses TRBV28 and TRBJ1-2; D gene uncertain. Germline V gives CDR1 MDHEN, CDR2 SYDVKM. CDR3 length equals 16 residues. Trimming left V 5 bases short and J 2 bases short, with 18 bases between. Here the CDR3 DNA reads TGTGCCAGCAGTAAAAACGGGGTAATTGGGAACTATGGCTACACCTTC. Amino acid sequence: CASSKNGVIGNYGYTF.

The sample holds a few counts of this clone. This chain uses TRBV3-1 (or the pseudogene TRBV3-2) with TRBJ1-2; D is unclear. The CDR3 is 13 amino acids. Trimming cost V 6 bases and J 8 bases, with 16 bases left between them. Germline V gene sequence: CDR1 LGHDT, CDR2 YNNKEL (reference sequence). In DNA, the CDR3 is TGTGCCAGCAGTCCCCGGGGAGTCGGGGGCTACACCTTC. It translates to CASSPRGVGGYTF.

This clone was counted ten times or more. This chain links TRBV5-1 with TRBJ2-2; 7 bases line up with TRBD1. The V segment lost 0 bases and the J segment 1 base; nucleotides outside the gene matches: 0. CDR1 SGHRS and CDR2 YFSETQ come from the germline V gene. The CDR3 totals 15 residues. The CDR3 nucleotides read TGCGCCAGCAGCTTGGGGACAGGGAACACCGGGGAGCTGTTTTTT. As protein: CASSLGTGNTGELFF. Based on the CDR3 plus reference TRBV5-1 and TRBJ2-2, the full variable domain is KAGVTQTPRYLIKTRGQQVTLSCSPISGHRSVSWYQQTPGQGLQFLFEYFSETQRNKGNFPGRFSGRQFSNSRSEMNVSTLELGDSALYLCASSLGTGNTGELFFGEGSRLTVL.

This chain joins TRBV2 and TRBJ1-1; possibly TRBD1 for D (5 bases). Trimming took off 7 bases at V and 5 bases at J, with 17 bases between the two ends. CDR3 length: 14 amino acids. Per the germline V gene, CDR1 is SNHLY and CDR2 is FYNNEI. CDR3 bases: TGTGCCAGCACCTGGAGGCGGGGGGAAACTGAAGCTTTCTTT. Protein product: CASTWRRGETEAFF.

The V call is TRBV19, the J call TRBJ1-4, with no clear D. Trimming pared 8 bases from V and 5 bases from J, leaving 9 bases between. Germline V lookup: CDR1 LNHDA, CDR2 SQIVND (reference sequence). The CDR3 sequence is 12 residues long. The CDR3 DNA sequence: TGTGCCAGTGGGCCGGGGAATGAAAAACTGTTTTTT. Protein product: CASGPGNEKLFF.

The chain has TRBV11-3 and TRBJ2-1, with 8 positions matching TRBD2. Unmatched junction bases numbered 11, after V lost 5 bases and J lost 5 bases. Germline V gives CDR1 SGHNT, CDR2 YENEEA. The CDR3 consists of 16 residues. The CDR3: CASSPGGDAGDNEQFF. The CDR3 DNA reads as TGTGCCAGCAGCCCCGGGGGGGACGCGGGGGACAATGAGCAGTTCTTC.

The chain combines TRBV30 with TRBJ2-1, with 9 bases fitting TRBD2. Germline V gives CDR1 GTSNPN, CDR2 SVGIG (reference sequence). V dropped 4 bases and J dropped 9; count of bases not matched to a gene: 13. The CDR3 spans 15 residues. The CDR3 sequence is CAWNQLAGGPSEQFF. The CDR3 coding sequence is TGTGCCTGGAACCAGTTGGCGGGGGGGCCCAGTGAGCAGTTCTTC.

The chain links TRBV10-3 to TRBJ2-3; TRBD2 is a possible D gene (6 bases). The V end was cut by 8 bases, the J end by 0 bases, with 12 bases between. CDR1 and CDR2 from the germline V gene are ENHRY and SYGVKD. The CDR3 consists of 14 residues. The CDR3 region has the DNA TGTGCCATCTCTGCGGGGATTAGCACAGATACGCAGTATTTT. It translates to CAISAGISTDTQYF.

V is TRBV9 and J is TRBJ2-3, with 10 bases that match TRBD2. Germline lookup yields CDR1 SGDLS and CDR2 YYNGEE. The CDR3 has 19 residues. The V gene end was trimmed by 0 bases and the J gene end by 2 bases; junction bases not matched to a gene: 12. CDR3 sequence (DNA): TGTGCCAGCAGCGTAGCCCCCGGGGTAGCGGGGGGCCTCACAGATACGCAGTATTTT. This translates into CASSVAPGVAGGLTDTQYF.

The chain recombines TRBV6-5 with TRBJ1-4; 9 positions match TRBD1. With V trimmed by 5 bases and J by 13 bases, 11 bases remained unmatched. The CDR3 consists of 14 residues. From germline, CDR1 is MNHEY and CDR2 SVGAGI. The CDR3 DNA is TGTGCCAGCAGTAACCGGGACAGGGAAGGCGGACTGTTTTTT. This translates into CASSNRDREGGLFF.

J is TRBJ2-1 and V is TRBV7-2; 13 bases are shared with TRBD2. The CDR3 loop spans 15 amino acids. The V and J ends lost 5 bases and 11 bases, in that order; junction bases with no gene match: 9. The germline V gene has CDR1 SGHTA and CDR2 FQGNSA. The CDR3 loop reads CASSELGLAGSKQFF. The CDR3 coding sequence is TGTGCCAGCAGCGAACTGGGACTAGCGGGGAGTAAGCAGTTCTTC.

About this clone: One end of the junction does not line up with germline, which may come from a read error. Other DNA sequences in the sample encode the same CDR3. The rearrangement uses TRBV5-1 and TRBJ1-2; no clear D gene. The CDR3 is made up of 13 amino acids. Per the germline V gene, CDR1 is SGHRS and CDR2 is YFSETQ. DNA for the CDR3: TGCGCCAGCAGCCCGGCGACGGGGTATGGCTATACCTTC. This translates into CASSPATGYGYTF.

The genes are TRBV10-1 and TRBJ2-2; 9 positions match TRBD2. Germline V gives CDR1 WNHNN, CDR2 SYGVQD (reference sequence). V was pared by 9 bases and J by 8 bases, with 10 bases of the junction left unmatched. The length of the CDR3 is 14 residues. CDR3 sequence: CASRRGGSEGELFF. DNA for the CDR3: TGCGCCAGTAGGCGGGGGGGCTCGGAAGGGGAGCTGTTTTTT.

This chain links TRBV5-1 with TRBJ2-5; TRBD1 matches 9 bases. Germline assignment: CDR1 SGHRS and CDR2 YFSETQ. With V trimmed by 4 bases and J by 5 bases, 12 bases remained unmatched. The CDR3 spans 16 residues. The CDR3 nucleotides read TGCGCCAGCAGCCCGGTGGGACAGGGCGTTGGGGAGACCCAGTACTTC. It codes for CASSPVGQGVGETQYF.

The rearrangement joins TRBV7-3 to TRBJ2-1; tentatively, D is TRBD2 (6 bases). There are 15 residues in the CDR3. Germline V gene lookup returns CDR1 SGHTA and CDR2 FQGTGA. V lost 3 bases and J lost 7, with 16 bases in between. The CDR3 DNA sequence: TGTGCCAGCAGCTTCCAGTCGGGAGCCGGGAATGAGCAGTTCTTC. Encoded protein: CASSFQSGAGNEQFF. Full variable domain (remainder filled in from reference TRBV7-3 and TRBJ2-1): GAGVSQTPSNKVTEKGKYVELRCDPISGHTALYWYRQSLGQGPEFLIYFQGTGAADDSGLPNDRFFAVRPEGSVSTLKIQRTERGDSAVYLCASSFQSGAGNEQFFGPGTRLTVL.

This clone was seen just once. The chain's CDR3 is CASRGGRGGSYEQYF. In DNA form, the CDR3 reads TGTGCCAGCCGCGGGGGCCGGGGGGGCTCCTACGAGCAGTACTTC. The chain links TRBV9 to TRBJ2-7, with 8 bases fitting TRBD2. Germline trimming cut 7 bases from V and 0 bases from J; bases unmatched to any gene: 9. Per the germline V gene, CDR1 is SGDLS and CDR2 is YYNGEE. The CDR3 has 15 residues.

This clone has just a few counts. The rearrangement links TRBV5-1 to TRBJ1-1, with 8 bases identical to TRBD1. CDR3 length equals 16 residues. J gave up 3 bases and V 6 bases, and 13 bases lay outside the gene matches. Germline V lookup: CDR1 SGHRS, CDR2 YFSETQ. The CDR3 spells CASTLTGVGGDTEAFF. DNA of the CDR3: TGCGCCAGCACGCTGACAGGGGTGGGTGGCGACACTGAAGCTTTCTTT.

This clone came up once. This sequence joins TRBV2 and TRBJ2-5, with 11 bases lining up with TRBD2. Germline V gives CDR1 SNHLY, CDR2 FYNNEI. V lost 6 bases and J lost 4; bases outside the gene matches: 4. The CDR3 loop spans 14 amino acids. The CDR3 sequence is CASRTSGGRETQYF. The CDR3 DNA follows: TGTGCCAGCAGAACTAGCGGGGGAAGAGAGACCCAGTACTTC.

As to this clone: One end of the junction fails to match germline, which may point to a read error. The V and J genes are TRBV3-1 (or the pseudogene TRBV3-2) and TRBJ1-4; 9 positions match TRBD1. This CDR3 contains 13 residues. The germline CDR1 and CDR2 sequences are LGHDT and YNNKEL (reference sequence). CDR3 bases: TGTGCCAGCAGCCAAGACCAGGGACAGGGCGAGCTTTTT. Translating it yields CASSQDQGQGELF.

In its sample, this clone was seen a few times. This chain uses TRBV28 with TRBJ1-1; D not certain. V was cut by 4 bases and J by 1 base, with 10 bases left in between. CDR1 is MDHEN and CDR2 is SYDVKM in the germline V gene. The CDR3 has 14 amino acids. The CDR3 loop is CASSSIPGNTEAFF. As DNA, the CDR3 is TGTGCCAGCAGTTCTATCCCTGGGAACACTGAAGCTTTCTTT.